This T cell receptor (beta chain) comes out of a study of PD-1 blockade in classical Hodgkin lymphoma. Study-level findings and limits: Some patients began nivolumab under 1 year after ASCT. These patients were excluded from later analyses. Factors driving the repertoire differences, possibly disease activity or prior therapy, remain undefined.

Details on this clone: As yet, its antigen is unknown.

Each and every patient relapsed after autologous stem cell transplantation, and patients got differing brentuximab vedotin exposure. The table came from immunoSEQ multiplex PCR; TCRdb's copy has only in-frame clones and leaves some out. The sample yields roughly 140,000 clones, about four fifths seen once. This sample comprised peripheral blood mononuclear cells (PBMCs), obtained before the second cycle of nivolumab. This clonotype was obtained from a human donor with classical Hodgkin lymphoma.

The CDR3 region is CASSTGGGTSYEQYF. In DNA, the CDR3 is TGTGCCAGCAGCACGGGAGGGGGAACGTCCTACGAGCAGTACTTC. This chain links TRBV9 with TRBJ2-7, with TRBD2 matching 8 bases. There are 15 residues in the CDR3. Unmatched junction bases numbered 7, after V lost 4 bases and J lost 1 base. Germline V CDR1 and CDR2: SGDLS, YYNGEE.